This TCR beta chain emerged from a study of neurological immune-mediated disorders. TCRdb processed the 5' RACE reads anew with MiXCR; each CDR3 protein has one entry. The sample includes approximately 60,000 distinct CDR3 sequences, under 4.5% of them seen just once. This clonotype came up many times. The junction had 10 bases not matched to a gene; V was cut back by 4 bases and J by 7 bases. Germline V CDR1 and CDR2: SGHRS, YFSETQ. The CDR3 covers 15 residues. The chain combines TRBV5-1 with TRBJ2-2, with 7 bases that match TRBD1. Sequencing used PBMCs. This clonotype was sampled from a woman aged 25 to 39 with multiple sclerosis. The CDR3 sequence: CASSGRQGFGGELFF. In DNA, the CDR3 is TGCGCCAGCAGCGGACGACAGGGATTCGGCGGGGAGCTGTTTTTT.